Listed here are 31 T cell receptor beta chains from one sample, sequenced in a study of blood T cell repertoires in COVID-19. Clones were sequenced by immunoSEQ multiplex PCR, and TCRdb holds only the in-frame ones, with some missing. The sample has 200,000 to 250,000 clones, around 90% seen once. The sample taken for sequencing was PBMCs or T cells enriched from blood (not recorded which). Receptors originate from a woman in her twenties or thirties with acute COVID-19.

The CDR3: CASSLVGETEAFF. The DNA for the CDR3 is TGCGCCAGCAGCTTGGTCGGGGAAACTGAAGCTTTCTTT. The chain carries TRBV5-1 and TRBJ1-1; D is ambiguous. CDR3 size: 13 residues. V lost 0 bases, J lost 5 bases, and 8 bases lay in between. Germline-derived CDR1 and CDR2 are SGHRS and YFSETQ.

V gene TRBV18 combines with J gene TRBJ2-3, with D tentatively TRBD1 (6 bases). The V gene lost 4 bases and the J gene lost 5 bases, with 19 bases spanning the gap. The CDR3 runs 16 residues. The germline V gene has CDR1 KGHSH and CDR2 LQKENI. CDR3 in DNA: TGTGCCAGCTCACAGGGGCTCGACAGGATTCGAGATACGCAGTATTTT. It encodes CASSQGLDRIRDTQYF.

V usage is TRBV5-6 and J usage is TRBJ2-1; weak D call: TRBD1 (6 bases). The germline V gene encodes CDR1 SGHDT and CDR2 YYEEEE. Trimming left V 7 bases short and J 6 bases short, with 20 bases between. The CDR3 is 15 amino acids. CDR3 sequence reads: CASFIVGAPGNEQFF. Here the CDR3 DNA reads TGTGCCAGCTTCATTGTGGGGGCACCCGGCAATGAGCAGTTCTTC.

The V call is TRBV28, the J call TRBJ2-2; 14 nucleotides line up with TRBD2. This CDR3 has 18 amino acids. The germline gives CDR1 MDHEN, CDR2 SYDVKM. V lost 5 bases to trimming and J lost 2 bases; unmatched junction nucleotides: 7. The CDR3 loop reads CASSRGLAGEINTGELFF. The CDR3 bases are TGTGCCAGCAGTCGGGGACTAGCGGGAGAGATCAACACCGGGGAGCTGTTTTTT.

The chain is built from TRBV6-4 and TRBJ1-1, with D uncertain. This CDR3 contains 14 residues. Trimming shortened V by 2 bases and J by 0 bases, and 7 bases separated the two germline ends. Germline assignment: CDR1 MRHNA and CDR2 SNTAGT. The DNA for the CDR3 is TGTGCCAGCAGTGACCCCCCAGTGAACACTGAAGCTTTCTTT. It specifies CASSDPPVNTEAFF.

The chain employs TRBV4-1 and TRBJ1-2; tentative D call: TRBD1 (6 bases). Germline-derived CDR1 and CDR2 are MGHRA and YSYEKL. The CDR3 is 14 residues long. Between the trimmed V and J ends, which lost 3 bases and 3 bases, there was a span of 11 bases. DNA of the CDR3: TGCGCCAGCAGCCACGACAGGTCCTACTATGGCTACACCTTC. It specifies CASSHDRSYYGYTF.

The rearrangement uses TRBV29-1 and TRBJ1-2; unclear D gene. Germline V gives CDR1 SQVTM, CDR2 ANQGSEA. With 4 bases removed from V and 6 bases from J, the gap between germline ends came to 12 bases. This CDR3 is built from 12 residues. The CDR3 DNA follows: TGCAGCGTTGTCGGCGGGCAAGATGGCTACACCTTC. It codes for CSVVGGQDGYTF.

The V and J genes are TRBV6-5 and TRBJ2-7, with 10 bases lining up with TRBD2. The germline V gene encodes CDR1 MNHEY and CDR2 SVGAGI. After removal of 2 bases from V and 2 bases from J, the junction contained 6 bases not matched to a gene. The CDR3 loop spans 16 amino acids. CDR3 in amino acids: CASSYALAGAAYEQYF. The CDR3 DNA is TGTGCCAGCAGTTACGCCCTAGCGGGGGCCGCCTACGAGCAGTACTTC.

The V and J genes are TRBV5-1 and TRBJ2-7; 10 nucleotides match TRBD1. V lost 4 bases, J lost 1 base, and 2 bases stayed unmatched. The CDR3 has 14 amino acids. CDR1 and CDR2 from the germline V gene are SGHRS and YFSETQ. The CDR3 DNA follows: TGCGCCAGCAGCCAGGGACAGGGGTCCTACGAGCAGTACTTC. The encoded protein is CASSQGQGSYEQYF.

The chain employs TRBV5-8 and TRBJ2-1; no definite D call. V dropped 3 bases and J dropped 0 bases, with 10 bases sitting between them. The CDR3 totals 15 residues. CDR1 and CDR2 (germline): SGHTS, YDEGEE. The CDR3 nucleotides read TGTGCCAGCAGCTGGTCGGGTAGCTCCTACAATGAGCAGTTCTTC. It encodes CASSWSGSSYNEQFF.

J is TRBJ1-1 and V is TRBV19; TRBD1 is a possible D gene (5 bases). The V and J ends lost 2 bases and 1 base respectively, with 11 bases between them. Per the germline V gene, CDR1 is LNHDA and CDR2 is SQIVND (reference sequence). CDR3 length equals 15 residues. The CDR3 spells CASSIMAGKNTEAFF. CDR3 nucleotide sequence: TGTGCCAGTAGTATAATGGCAGGGAAGAACACTGAAGCTTTCTTT.

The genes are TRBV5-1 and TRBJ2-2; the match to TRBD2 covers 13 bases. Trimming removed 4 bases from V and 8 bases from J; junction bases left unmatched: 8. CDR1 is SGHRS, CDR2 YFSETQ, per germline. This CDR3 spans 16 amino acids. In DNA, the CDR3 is TGCGCCAGCAGCCAGACTAGCGGGGGGACCGGAGGGGAGCTGTTTTTT. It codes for CASSQTSGGTGGELFF.

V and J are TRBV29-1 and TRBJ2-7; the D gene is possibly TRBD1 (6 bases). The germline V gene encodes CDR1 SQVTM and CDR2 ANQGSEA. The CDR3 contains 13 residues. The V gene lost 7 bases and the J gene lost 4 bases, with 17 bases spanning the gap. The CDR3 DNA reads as TGCAGCGCCTCACAGGGTGGGGAGTACGAGCAGTACTTC. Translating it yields CSASQGGEYEQYF.

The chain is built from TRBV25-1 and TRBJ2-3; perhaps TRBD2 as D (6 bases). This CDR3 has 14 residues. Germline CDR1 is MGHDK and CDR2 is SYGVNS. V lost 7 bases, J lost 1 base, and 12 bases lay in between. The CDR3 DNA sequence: TGTGCCAGCAATGGAGGGGTGCGCACAGATACGCAGTATTTT. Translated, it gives CASNGGVRTDTQYF.

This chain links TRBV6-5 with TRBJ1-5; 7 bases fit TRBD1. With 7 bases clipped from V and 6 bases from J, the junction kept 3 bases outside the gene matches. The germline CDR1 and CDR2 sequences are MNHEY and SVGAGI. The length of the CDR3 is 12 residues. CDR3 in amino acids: CASNDRVQPQHF. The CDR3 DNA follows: TGTGCCAGCAACGACAGGGTTCAGCCCCAGCATTTT.

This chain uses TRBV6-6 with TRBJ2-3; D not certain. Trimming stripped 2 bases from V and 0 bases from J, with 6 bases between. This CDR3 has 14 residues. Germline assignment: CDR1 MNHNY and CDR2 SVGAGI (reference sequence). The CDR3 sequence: CASSYPSSTDTQYF. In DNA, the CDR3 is TGTGCCAGCAGTTACCCTTCTAGCACAGATACGCAGTATTTT.

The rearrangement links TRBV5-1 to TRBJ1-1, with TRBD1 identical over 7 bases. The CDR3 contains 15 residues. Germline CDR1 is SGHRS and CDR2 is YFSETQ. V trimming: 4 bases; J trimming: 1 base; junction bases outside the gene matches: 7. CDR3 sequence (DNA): TGCGCCAGCAGCACGGGGGACAGAAAGAACACTGAAGCTTTCTTT. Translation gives CASSTGDRKNTEAFF. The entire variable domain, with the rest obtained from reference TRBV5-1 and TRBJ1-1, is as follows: KAGVTQTPRYLIKTRGQQVTLSCSPISGHRSVSWYQQTPGQGLQFLFEYFSETQRNKGNFPGRFSGRQFSNSRSEMNVSTLELGDSALYLCASSTGDRKNTEAFFGQGTRLTVV.

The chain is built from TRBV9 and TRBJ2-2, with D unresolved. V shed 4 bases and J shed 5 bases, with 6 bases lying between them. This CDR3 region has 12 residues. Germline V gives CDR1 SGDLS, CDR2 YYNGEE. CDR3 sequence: CASSQVTGELFF. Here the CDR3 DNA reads TGTGCCAGCAGCCAGGTAACCGGGGAGCTGTTTTTT.

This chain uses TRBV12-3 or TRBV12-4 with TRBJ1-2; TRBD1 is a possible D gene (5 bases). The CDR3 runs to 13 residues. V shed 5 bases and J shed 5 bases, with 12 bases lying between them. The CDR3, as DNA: TGTGCCAGCAGTCCGGGACTGAGATATGGCTACACCTTC. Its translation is CASSPGLRYGYTF.

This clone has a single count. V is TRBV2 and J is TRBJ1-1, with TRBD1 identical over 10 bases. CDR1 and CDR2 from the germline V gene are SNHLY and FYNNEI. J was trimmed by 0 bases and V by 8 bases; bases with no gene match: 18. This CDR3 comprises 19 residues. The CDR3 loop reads CASRPGQGRVGTMNTEAFF. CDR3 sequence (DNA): TGTGCCAGCCGACCGGGACAGGGGCGGGTAGGGACAATGAACACTGAAGCTTTCTTT.

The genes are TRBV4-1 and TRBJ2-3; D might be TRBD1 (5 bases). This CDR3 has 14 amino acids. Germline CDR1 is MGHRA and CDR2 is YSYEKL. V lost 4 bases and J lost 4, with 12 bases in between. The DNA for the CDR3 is TGCGCCAGCAGCCTACCCCAGGGCTCAGATACGCAGTATTTT. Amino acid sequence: CASSLPQGSDTQYF.

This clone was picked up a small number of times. The CDR3 reads CASRTSGNYNEQFF. The CDR3 DNA sequence: TGTGCCAGCAGGACTAGCGGGAACTACAATGAGCAGTTCTTC. The rearrangement links TRBV7-9 to TRBJ2-1, with 11 bases matching TRBD2. The germline CDR1 and CDR2 sequences are SEHNR and FQNEAQ (reference sequence). The CDR3 has 14 amino acids. After removal of 6 bases from V and 3 bases from J, the junction contained 1 base not matched to a gene.

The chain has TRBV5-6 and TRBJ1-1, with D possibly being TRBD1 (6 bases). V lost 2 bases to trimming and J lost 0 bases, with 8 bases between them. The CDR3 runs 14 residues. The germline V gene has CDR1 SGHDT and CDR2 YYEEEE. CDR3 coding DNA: TGTGCCAGCAGCTTTGGACAGATGAACACTGAAGCTTTCTTT. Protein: CASSFGQMNTEAFF.

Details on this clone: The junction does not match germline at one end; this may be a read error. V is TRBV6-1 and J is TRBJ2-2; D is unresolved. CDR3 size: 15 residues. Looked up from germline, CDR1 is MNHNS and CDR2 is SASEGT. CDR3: CASREGYSNTGELFF. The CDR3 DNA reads TGTGCCAGCCGTGAAGGCTACTCGAACACCGGGGAGCTGTTTTTT.

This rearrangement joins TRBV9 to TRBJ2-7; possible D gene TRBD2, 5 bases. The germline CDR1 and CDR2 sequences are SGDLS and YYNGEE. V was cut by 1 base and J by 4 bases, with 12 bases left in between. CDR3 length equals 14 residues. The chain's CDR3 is CASSVQASPYEQYF. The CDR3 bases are TGTGCCAGCAGCGTACAGGCTAGCCCATACGAGCAGTACTTC.

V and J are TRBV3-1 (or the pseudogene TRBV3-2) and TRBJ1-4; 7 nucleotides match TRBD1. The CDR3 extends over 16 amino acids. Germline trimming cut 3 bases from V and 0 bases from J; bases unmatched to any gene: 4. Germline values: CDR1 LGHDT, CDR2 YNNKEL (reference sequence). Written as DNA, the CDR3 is TGTGCCAGCAGCCAGCGCCAGGGGGCAACTAATGAAAAACTGTTTTTT. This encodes CASSQRQGATNEKLFF.

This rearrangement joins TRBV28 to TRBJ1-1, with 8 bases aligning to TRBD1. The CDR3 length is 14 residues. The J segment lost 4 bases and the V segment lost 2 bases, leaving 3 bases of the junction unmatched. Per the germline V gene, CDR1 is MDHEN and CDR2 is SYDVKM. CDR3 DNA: TGTGCCAGCAGTTTACCTGACAGGGGCACTGAAGCTTTCTTT. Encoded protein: CASSLPDRGTEAFF.

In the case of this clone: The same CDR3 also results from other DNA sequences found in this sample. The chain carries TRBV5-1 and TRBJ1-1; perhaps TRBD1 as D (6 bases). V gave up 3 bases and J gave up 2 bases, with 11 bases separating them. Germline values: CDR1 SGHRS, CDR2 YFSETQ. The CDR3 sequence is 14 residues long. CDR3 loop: CASSYQTGNTEAFF. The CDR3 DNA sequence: TGCGCCAGCAGCTACCAGACAGGAAACACTGAAGCTTTCTTT. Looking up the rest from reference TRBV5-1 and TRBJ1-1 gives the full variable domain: KAGVTQTPRYLIKTRGQQVTLSCSPISGHRSVSWYQQTPGQGLQFLFEYFSETQRNKGNFPGRFSGRQFSNSRSEMNVSTLELGDSALYLCASSYQTGNTEAFFGQGTRLTVV.

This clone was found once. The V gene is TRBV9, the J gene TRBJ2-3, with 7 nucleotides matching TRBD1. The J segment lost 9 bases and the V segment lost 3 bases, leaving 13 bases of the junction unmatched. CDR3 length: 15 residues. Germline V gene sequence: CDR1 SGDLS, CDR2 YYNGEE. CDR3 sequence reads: CASSAYQTGERTQYF. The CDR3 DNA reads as TGTGCCAGCAGCGCCTACCAAACAGGGGAGCGCACGCAGTATTTT.

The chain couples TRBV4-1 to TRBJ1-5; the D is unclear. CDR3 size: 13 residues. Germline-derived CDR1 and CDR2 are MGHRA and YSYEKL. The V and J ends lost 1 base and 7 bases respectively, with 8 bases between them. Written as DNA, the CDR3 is TGCGCCAGCAGCCAAGCCGTGCTACAGCCCCAGCATTTT. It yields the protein CASSQAVLQPQHF.

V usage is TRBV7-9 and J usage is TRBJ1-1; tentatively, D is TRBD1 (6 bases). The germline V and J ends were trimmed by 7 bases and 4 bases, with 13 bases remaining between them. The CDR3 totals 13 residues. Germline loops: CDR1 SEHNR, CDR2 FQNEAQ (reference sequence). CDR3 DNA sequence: TGTGCCAGCACCGCTAGGGGGGGCACTGAAGCTTTCTTT. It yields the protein CASTARGGTEAFF.